This T cell receptor beta chain was recovered during a study of control samples from healthy donors and cancer patients. Germline CDR1 and CDR2: SGHDT and YYEEEE. CDR3 size: 13 residues. Trimming stripped 4 bases from V and 6 bases from J, with 14 bases between. Generated by immunoSEQ multiplex PCR, the TCRdb table keeps only in-frame clones and is missing some. This repertoire shows about 57,000 clones, under 95% found once; its top ten account for 0.75% to 0.95%. V is TRBV5-6 and J is TRBJ2-7; D possibly matches TRBD1 or TRBD2 (5 bases each). The source is a man aged 30-40 years with colorectal cancer. Sequences were obtained from PBMCs. CDR3 in DNA: TGTGCCAGCAGCCTCGGGGCCCGATTCGAGCAGTACGTC. Translating gives CASSLGARFEQYV.